This T cell receptor (beta chain) was observed in a study of cytomegalovirus exposure and HLA in healthy donors. Across the whole study: The roughly 120 validation repertoires, a later analysis reported, used the same platform as the 700 or so repertoires from the first cohort. Study-level findings and limits: Researchers catalogued 164 TCR beta chains as cytomegalovirus-associated. In vitro experiments confirmed that a few CMV-associated chains were specific for CMV antigens.

The validation cohort, a group of 120 or so subjects, included the donors and was separate from the roughly 720-subject first cohort. Regarding this clone: The target antigen is unknown.

Germline CDR1 reads SGHKS; CDR2 reads YYEKEE (reference sequence). The V gene lost 0 bases and the J gene lost 4 bases, with 13 bases spanning the gap. The CDR3 loop spans 15 amino acids. TCRdb keeps only in-frame clones here, not all; method: immunoSEQ multiplex PCR. The data show about 160,000 clones, 86% seen once. V gene TRBV5-5 combines with J gene TRBJ1-1; D is possibly TRBD1 (5 bases). The clonotype comes from a woman aged 30 to 39 in good health and CMV-seronegative. Sequenced: PBMCs. The CDR3 loop reads CASSLDGGGSTEAFF. For the CDR3, the DNA is TGTGCCAGCAGCTTGGATGGCGGGGGGAGCACTGAAGCTTTCTTT.